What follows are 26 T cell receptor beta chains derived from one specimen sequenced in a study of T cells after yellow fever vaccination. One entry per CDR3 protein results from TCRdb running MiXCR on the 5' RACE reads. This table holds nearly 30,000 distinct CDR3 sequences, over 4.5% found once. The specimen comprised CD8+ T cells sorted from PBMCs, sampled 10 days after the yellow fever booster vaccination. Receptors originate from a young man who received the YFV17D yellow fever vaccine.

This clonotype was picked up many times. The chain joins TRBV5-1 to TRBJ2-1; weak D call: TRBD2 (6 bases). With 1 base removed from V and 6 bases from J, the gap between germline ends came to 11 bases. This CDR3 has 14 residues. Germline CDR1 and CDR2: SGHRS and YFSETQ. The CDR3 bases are TGCGCCAGCAGCTTGCACGGGAGCGGCAATGAGCAGTTCTTC. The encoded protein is CASSLHGSGNEQFF.

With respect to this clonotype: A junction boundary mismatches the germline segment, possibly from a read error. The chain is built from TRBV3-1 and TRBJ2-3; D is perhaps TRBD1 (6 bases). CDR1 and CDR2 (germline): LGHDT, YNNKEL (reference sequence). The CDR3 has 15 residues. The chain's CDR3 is CATSQENRETDTQYF. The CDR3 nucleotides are TGTGCCACCAGCCAGGAAAACAGGGAGACGGATACGCAGTATTTT.

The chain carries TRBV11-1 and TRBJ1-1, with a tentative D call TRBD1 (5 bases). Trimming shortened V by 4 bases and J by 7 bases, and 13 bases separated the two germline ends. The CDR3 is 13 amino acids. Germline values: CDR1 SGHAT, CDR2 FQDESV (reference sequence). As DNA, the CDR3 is TGTGCCAGCAGCTATGGGGGACCTTTTGAAGCTTTCTTT. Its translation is CASSYGGPFEAFF.

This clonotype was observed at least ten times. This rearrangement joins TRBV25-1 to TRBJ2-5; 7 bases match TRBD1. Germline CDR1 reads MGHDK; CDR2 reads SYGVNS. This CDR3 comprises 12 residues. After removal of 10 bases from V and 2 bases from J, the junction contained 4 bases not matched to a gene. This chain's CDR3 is CAIGTEQETQYF. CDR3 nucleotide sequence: TGTGCCATCGGGACAGAACAAGAGACCCAGTACTTC.

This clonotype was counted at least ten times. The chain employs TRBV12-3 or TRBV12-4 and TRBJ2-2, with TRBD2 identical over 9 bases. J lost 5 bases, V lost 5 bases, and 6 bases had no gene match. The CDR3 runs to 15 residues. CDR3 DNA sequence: TGTGCCAGCAGTCCCTTAGCGGGAGAAACCGGGGAGCTGTTTTTT. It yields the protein CASSPLAGETGELFF.

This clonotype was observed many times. The CDR3 DNA reads as TGTGCCACCCTAGGAGTGGCCGGGGAGCTGTTTTTT. Encoded protein: CATLGVAGELFF. The chain combines TRBV15 with TRBJ2-2; no clear D gene. CDR3 length: 12 residues. V lost 8 bases and J 6 bases, leaving 10 bases between the germline ends. Germline V CDR1 and CDR2: LNHNV, YYDKDF (reference sequence). The full variable domain, with the rest looked up from reference TRBV15 and TRBJ2-2, is DAMVIQNPRYQVTQFGKPVTLSCSQTLNHNVMYWYQQKSSQAPKLLFHYYDKDFNNEADTPDNFQSRRPNTSFCFLDIRSPGLGDTAMYLCATLGVAGELFFGEGSRLTVL.

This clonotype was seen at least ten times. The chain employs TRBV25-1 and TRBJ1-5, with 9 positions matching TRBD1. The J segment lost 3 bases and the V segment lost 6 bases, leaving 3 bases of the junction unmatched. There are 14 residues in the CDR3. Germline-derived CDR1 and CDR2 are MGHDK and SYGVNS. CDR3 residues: CASRGQGPNQPQHF. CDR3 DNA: TGTGCCAGCAGGGGACAGGGCCCCAATCAGCCCCAGCATTTT.

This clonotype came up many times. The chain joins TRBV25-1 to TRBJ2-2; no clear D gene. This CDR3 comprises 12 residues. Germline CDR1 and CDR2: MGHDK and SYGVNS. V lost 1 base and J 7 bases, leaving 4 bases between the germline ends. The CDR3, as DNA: TGTGCCAGCAGTGAATGGATCGGGGAGCTGTTTTTT. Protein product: CASSEWIGELFF.

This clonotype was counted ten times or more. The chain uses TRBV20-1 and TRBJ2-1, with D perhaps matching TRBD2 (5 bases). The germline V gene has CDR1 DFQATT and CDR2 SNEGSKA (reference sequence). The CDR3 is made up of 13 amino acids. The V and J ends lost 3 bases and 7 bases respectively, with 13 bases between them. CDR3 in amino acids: CSASEGTGNEQFF. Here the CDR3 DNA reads TGCAGTGCTAGTGAGGGTACGGGTAATGAGCAGTTCTTC.

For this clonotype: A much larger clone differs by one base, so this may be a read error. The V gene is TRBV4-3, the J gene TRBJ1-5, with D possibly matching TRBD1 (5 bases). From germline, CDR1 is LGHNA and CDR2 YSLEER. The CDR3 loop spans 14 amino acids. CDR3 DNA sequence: TGCACCAGCAGCCAAGATCGACAGCATCAGCCCCAGCATTTT. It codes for CTSSQDRQHQPQHF.

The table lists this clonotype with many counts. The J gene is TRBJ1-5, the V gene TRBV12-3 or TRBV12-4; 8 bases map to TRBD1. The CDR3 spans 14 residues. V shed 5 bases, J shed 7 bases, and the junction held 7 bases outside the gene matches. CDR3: CASSPGQGSQPQHF. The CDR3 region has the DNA TGTGCCAGCAGTCCAGGACAGGGCTCCCAGCCCCAGCATTTT.

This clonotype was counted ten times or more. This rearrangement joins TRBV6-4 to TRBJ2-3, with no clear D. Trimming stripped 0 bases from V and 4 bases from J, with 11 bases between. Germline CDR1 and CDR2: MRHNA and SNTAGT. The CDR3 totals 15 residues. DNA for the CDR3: TGTGCCAGCAGTGACTCCAGCATGGGGTCAGATACGCAGTATTTT. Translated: CASSDSSMGSDTQYF.

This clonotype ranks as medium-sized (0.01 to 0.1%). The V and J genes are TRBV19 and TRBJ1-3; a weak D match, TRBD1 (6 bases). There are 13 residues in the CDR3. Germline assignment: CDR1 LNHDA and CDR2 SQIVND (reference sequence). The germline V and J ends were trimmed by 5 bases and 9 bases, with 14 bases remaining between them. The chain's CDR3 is CASSHRDSTTIYF. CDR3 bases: TGTGCCAGTAGTCACAGGGACTCCACCACCATATATTTT.

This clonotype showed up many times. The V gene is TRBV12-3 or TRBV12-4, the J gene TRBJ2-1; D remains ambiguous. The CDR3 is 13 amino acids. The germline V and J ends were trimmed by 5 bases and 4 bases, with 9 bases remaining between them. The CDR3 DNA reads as TGTGCCAGCAGTGCTAGGGTTTACAATGAGCAGTTCTTC. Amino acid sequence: CASSARVYNEQFF.

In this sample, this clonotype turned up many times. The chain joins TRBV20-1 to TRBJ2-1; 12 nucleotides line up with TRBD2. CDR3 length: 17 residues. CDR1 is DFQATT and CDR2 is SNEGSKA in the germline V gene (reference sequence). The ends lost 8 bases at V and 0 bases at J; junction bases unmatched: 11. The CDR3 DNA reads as TGCAGTAGCCCAGGCACTAGCGGGGGGAGCTCCTACAATGAGCAGTTCTTC. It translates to CSSPGTSGGSSYNEQFF.

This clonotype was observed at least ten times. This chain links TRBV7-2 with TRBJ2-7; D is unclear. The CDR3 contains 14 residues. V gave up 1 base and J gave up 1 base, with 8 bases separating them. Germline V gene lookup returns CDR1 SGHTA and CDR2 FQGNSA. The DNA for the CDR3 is TGTGCCAGCAGCTTAGGTCCCGGGTCCTACGAGCAGTACTTC. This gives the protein CASSLGPGSYEQYF.

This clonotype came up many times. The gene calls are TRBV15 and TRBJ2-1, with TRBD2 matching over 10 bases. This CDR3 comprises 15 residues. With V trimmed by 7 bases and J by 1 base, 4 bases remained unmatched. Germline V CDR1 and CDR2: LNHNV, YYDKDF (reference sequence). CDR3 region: CATTAGGPSYNEQFF. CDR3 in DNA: TGTGCCACCACAGCGGGAGGGCCGTCCTACAATGAGCAGTTCTTC.

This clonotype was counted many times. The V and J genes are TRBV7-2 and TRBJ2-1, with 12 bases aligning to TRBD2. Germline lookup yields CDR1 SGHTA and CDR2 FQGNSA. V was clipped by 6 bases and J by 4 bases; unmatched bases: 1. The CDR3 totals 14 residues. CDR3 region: CASRLAGGYNEQFF. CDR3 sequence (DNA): TGTGCCAGCAGACTAGCGGGAGGTTACAATGAGCAGTTCTTC.

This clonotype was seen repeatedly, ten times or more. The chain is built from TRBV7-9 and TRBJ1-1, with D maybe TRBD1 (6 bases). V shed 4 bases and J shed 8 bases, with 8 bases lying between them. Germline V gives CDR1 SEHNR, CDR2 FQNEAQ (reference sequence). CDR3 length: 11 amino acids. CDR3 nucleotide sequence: TGTGCCAGCAGCTATGGACAGGAAGCTTTCTTT. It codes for CASSYGQEAFF.

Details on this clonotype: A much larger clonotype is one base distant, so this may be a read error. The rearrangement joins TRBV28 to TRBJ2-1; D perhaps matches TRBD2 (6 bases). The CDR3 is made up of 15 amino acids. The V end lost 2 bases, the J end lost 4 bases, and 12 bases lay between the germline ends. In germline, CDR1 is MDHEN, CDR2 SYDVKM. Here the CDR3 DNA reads TGTGCCAGCAGTTTAATGGGGGGTGTGTACAATGAGCAGTTCTTC. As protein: CASSLMGGVYNEQFF.

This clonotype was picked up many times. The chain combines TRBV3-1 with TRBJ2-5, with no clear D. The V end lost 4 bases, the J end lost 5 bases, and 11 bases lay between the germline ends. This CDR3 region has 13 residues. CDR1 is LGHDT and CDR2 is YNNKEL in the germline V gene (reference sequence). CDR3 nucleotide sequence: TGTGCCAGCAGCCTACCTGGTAGGGAGACCCAGTACTTC. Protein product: CASSLPGRETQYF.

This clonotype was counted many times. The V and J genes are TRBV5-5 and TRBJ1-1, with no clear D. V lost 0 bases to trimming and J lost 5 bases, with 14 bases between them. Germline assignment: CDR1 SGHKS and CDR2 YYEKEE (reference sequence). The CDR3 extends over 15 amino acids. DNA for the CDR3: TGTGCCAGCAGCTTGGCTTGGGGATCGAGGACTGAAGCTTTCTTT. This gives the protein CASSLAWGSRTEAFF.

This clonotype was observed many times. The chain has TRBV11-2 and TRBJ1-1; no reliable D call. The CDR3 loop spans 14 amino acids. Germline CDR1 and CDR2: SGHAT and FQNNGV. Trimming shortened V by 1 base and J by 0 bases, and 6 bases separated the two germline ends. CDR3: CASSLGQVNTEAFF. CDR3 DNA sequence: TGTGCCAGCAGCTTAGGGCAGGTGAACACTGAAGCTTTCTTT.

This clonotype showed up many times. The CDR3 DNA follows: TGTGCCAGCAGGTCGACTTACGAGCAGTACTTC. As protein: CASRSTYEQYF. The chain has TRBV5-6 and TRBJ2-7; no definite D call. The V and J ends lost 5 bases and 4 bases respectively, with 7 bases between them. Germline V CDR1 and CDR2: SGHDT, YYEEEE. The CDR3 totals 11 residues. Complete variable domain (other parts from reference TRBV5-6 and TRBJ2-7): DAGVTQSPTHLIKTRGQQVTLRCSPKSGHDTVSWYQQALGQGPQFIFQYYEEEERQRGNFPDRFSGHQFPNYSSELNVNALLLGDSALYLCASRSTYEQYFGPGTRLTVT.

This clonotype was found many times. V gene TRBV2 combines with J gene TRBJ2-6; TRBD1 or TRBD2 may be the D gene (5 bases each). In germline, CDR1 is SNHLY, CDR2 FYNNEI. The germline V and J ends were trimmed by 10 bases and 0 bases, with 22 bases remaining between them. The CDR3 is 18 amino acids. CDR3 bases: TGTGCCACCTCCTGGGACCGGGTCGTGGGCTCTGGGGCCAACGTCCTGACTTTC. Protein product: CATSWDRVVGSGANVLTF.

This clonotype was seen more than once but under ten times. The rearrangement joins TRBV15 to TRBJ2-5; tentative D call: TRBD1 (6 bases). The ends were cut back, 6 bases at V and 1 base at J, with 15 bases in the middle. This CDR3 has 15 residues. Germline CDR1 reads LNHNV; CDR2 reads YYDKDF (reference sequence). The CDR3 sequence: CATRGAQPIQETQYF. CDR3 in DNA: TGTGCCACCAGGGGGGCACAACCGATCCAAGAGACCCAGTACTTC.